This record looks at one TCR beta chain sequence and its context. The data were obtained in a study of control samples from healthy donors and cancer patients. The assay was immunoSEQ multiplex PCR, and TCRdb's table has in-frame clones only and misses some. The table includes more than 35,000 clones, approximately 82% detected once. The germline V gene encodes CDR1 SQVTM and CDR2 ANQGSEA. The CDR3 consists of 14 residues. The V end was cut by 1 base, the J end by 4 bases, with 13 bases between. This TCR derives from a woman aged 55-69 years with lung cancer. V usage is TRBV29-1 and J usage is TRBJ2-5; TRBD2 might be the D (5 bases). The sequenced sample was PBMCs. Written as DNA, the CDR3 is TGCAGCGTTGAAGGGTCCCGCGGAGGAGAGACCCAGTACTTC. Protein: CSVEGSRGGETQYF.